The present T cell receptor (beta chain) was sequenced within a study of T-cell reconstitution after alpha-beta-depleted transplantation in children. At least ten counts were recorded for this clonotype. The germline V and J ends were trimmed by 3 bases and 7 bases, with 18 bases remaining between them. Germline values: CDR1 SQVTM, CDR2 ANQGSEA. CDR3 size: 14 residues. Using unique molecular identifiers, the investigators prepared the TCRbeta library. TCRdb reanalysed the PCR reads using MiXCR and keeps one entry per CDR3 protein. In the table there are more than 150,000 distinct CDR3 sequences, about 6.4% of which are singletons.

This receptor was identified in a human donor who donated a stem cell graft to a child with Wiskott-Aldrich syndrome. The V gene is TRBV29-1, the J gene TRBJ2-5, with D unresolved. The sequencing here drew on PBMCs from the stem cell graft donor, taken from the stem cell graft. DNA for the CDR3: TGCAGCGTTGAGAAGTCCGCCCAGGATGGGACCCAGTACTTC. The encoded protein is CSVEKSAQDGTQYF.